The clone carrying this T cell receptor beta chain came up once. The V and J ends lost 6 bases and 9 bases respectively, with 15 bases between them. This CDR3 is 12 amino acids long. This sample is drawn from a study of CD8 T cells in Susac syndrome. Sequencing of TCR beta was carried out in blood CD8+ and CD4+ T cells. An amount of RNA that ranged from about 0.45 to 1 ug was reverse transcribed with random hexamers. TCRdb re-analysed the immunoSEQ multiplex PCR reads in MiXCR, keeping a single row per CDR3 protein. Of about 170,000 distinct CDR3 sequences detected, roughly 92% appear once; the ten largest clones hold over 0.08%.

This TCR derives from a human donor with multiple sclerosis. The chain links TRBV12-3 or TRBV12-4 to TRBJ2-7; D possibly corresponds to TRBD2 (6 bases). Sequencing used CD4+ T cells from PBMCs. The CDR3 here is CASRSSGVAQYF. In nucleotides, the CDR3 is TGTGCCAGCAGGTCCTCGGGGGTGGCGCAGTACTTC.